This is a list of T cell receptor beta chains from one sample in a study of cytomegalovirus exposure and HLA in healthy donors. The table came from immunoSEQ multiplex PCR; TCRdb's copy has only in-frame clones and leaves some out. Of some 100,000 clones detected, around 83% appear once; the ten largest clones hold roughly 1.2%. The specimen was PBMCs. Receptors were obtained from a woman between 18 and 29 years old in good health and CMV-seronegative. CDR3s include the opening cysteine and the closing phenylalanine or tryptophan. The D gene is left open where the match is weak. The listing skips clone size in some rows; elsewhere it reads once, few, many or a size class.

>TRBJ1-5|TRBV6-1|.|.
TGTGCCAGCAGTGGTCGAGTGGACAGTATTCGCAATCAGCCCCAGCATTTT
CASSGRVDSIRNQPQHF
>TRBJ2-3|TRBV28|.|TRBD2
TGTGCCAGCAGTTTACGGCGGGAGGCCACAGATACGCAGTATTTT
CASSLRREATDTQYF
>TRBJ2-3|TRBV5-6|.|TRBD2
TGTGCCAGCAGGGGACTAGCGGGAGGTACTAGCACAGATACGCAGTATTTT
CASRGLAGGTSTDTQYF
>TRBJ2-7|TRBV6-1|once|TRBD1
TGTGCCAGCAGTGAAGGGACAGGGGGCTCCTACGAGCAGTACTTC
CASSEGTGGSYEQYF
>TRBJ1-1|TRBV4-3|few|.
TGCGCCAGCAGCCAAGACAAACGGGGAGCTGAAGCTTTCTTT
CASSQDKRGAEAFF
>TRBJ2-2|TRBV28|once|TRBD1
TGTGCCGGCCAACCTACAGGGGGCACCGGGGAGCTGTTTTTT
CAGQPTGGTGELFF
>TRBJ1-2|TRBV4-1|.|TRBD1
TGCGCCAGCGGCCGGGACAGGGGGCGCAACTATGGCTACACCTTC
CASGRDRGRNYGYTF
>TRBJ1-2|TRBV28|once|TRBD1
TGTGCCAGCAGTTTGCCGACAGGGTTATATGGCTACACCTTC
CASSLPTGLYGYTF
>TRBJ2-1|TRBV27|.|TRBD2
TGTGCCAGCAGTTTGTACCTGACTAGCGGGGGGGCAGAAGAGCAGTTCTTC
CASSLYLTSGGAEEQFF
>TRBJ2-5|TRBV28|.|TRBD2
TGTGCCAGCAGTTTTTATAGCGGGGGCTTCGGAGAGACCCAGTACTTC
CASSFYSGGFGETQYF
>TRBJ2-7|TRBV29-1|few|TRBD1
TGCAGGGGACAGCCTTCCTACGAGCAGTACTTC
CRGQPSYEQYF
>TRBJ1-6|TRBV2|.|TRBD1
TGTGCCAGCGACAGGGGAAATTCACCCCTCCACTTT
CASDRGNSPLHF
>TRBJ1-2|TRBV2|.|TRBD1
TGTGCCAGCAGTTCCACCCCAGGGGGAGGTCGTTTGGATGGCTACACCTTC
CASSSTPGGGRLDGYTF
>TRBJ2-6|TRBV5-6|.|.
TGTGCCAGCAGCTTCACAGGGTGGTATGGGGCCAACGTCCTGACTTTC
CASSFTGWYGANVLTF
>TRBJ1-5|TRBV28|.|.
TGTGCCAGCAGCTGGGGGGGGCTAGGGTCCAATCAGCCCCAGCATTTT
CASSWGGLGSNQPQHF
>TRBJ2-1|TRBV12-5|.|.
TGTGCTAGTGGGGGGCACTACAATGAGCAGTTCTTC
CASGGHYNEQFF
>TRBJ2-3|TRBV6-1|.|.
TGTGCCAGCACATGGACTAGCACAGATACGCAGTATTTT
CASTWTSTDTQYF
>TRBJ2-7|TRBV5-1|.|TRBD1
TGCGCCAGCAGCAAGTCGGCAGGGGGCAATTACGAGCAGTACTTC
CASSKSAGGNYEQYF
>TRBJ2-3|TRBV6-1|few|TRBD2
TGTGCCAGCAGTTCACTAGCGGCAACAGATACGCAGTATTTT
CASSSLAATDTQYF
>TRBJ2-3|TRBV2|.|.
TGTGCCAGCAGTGTTGGTGGCAGGGCGACAGATACGCAGTATTTT
CASSVGGRATDTQYF
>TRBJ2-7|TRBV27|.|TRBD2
TGTGCCAGCAGTTCCGATAGCGGGGCAGTCGGCGAGCAGTACTTC
CASSSDSGAVGEQYF
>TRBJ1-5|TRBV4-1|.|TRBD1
TGCGCCAGCAGCCCTCATAATGACAGGGGGCCGTCTCAGCCCCAGCATTTT
CASSPHNDRGPSQPQHF
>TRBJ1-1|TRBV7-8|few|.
TGTGCCAGCAGCTCAAAGAGACAGGTCATGAACACTGAAGCTTTCTTT
CASSSKRQVMNTEAFF